These T cell receptor beta chains were read from a single sample in a study of blood T cell repertoires in COVID-19. The protocol was immunoSEQ multiplex PCR, while the TCRdb copy is restricted to in-frame clones and leaves out a portion. The sample contains just over 300,000 clones, about nine tenths of which appear only once. Sequencing was performed on PBMCs or T cells enriched from blood (not recorded which). The receptor source for this set is a woman aged 40 to 50 who had recovered from COVID-19. CDR3s leave out the opening cysteine and the closing phenylalanine or tryptophan. D genes are given only for firm matches.

ASSVATGDGYT | TRBD1 | 11 | TRBJ1-2 | TRBV9
SVQPPGQAFGDEQY | TRBD1 | 14 | TRBJ2-7 | TRBV29-1
ASSAITGNGNTIY | NA | 13 | TRBJ1-3 | TRBV7-9
ASSLITHNEQF | NA | 11 | TRBJ2-1 | TRBV7-9
ASESGVDPDTQY | NA | 12 | TRBJ2-3 | TRBV11-3
ASSPLPGNTEAF | NA | 12 | TRBJ1-1 | TRBV18
ASSEWGLGEQY | NA | 11 | TRBJ2-7 | TRBV2
ASSLAQTGPYEQY | TRBD1 | 13 | TRBJ2-7 | TRBV5-1
ASIRTSGKRNTGELF | TRBD2 | 15 | TRBJ2-2 | TRBV2
ASSSGEREQF | TRBD2 | 10 | TRBJ2-1 | TRBV6-5
ASSLSREQY | NA | 9 | TRBJ2-7 | TRBV5-1
SVGQRVKNEQF | NA | 11 | TRBJ2-1 | TRBV29-1
AITPGGIYEQY | NA | 11 | TRBJ2-7 | TRBV10-3
ASSREGQNTEAF | NA | 12 | TRBJ1-1 | TRBV7-9
ASSGRGPNEQF | TRBD1 | 11 | TRBJ2-1 | TRBV9
ASSIRGGNTGELF | TRBD2 | 13 | TRBJ2-2 | TRBV19
ASSMSGVPSSYNEQF | NA | 15 | TRBJ2-1 | TRBV9
ASWSGRQETQY | TRBD2 | 11 | TRBJ2-5 | TRBV18
ASSAGQDDNEQF | TRBD1 | 12 | TRBJ2-1 | TRBV5-4
ASSPRSGRNEKLF | NA | 13 | TRBJ1-4 | TRBV9
ASSVDPGMNTEAF | NA | 13 | TRBJ1-1 | TRBV9
ATRRGVDNTEAF | NA | 12 | TRBJ1-1 | TRBV19
ATSGPPLAETGELF | TRBD2 | 14 | TRBJ2-2 | TRBV24-1
AWSPGGEYGYT | NA | 11 | TRBJ1-2 | TRBV30
ASSVGYGQGYEQY | TRBD1 | 13 | TRBJ2-7 | TRBV9
ACSTQGGYNSPLH | TRBD1 | 13 | TRBJ1-6 | TRBV30
ASSFTGGRDTEAF | TRBD1 | 13 | TRBJ1-1 | TRBV7-8
ASSTPGSGGYYEQY | TRBD2 | 14 | TRBJ2-7 | TRBV28
ASSLAPRTGINEQY | TRBD1 | 14 | TRBJ2-7 | TRBV13
ATTPGQHSYGQY | NA | 12 | TRBJ2-7 | TRBV19
ASSSGGGTEAF | NA | 11 | TRBJ1-1 | TRBV7-9
ASSFLGQPYGYT | TRBD1 | 12 | TRBJ1-2 | TRBV5-4